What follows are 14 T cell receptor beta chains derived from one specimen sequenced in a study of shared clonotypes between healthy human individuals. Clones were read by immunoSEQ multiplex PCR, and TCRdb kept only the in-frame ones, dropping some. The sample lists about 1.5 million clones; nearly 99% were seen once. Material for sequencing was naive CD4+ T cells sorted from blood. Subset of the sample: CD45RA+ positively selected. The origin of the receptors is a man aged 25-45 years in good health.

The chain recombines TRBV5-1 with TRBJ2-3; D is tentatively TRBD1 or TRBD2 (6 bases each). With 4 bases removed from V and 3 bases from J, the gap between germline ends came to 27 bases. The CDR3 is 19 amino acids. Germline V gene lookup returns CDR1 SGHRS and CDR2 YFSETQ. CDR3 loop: CASSLGVRGAQGSTDTQYF. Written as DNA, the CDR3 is TGCGCCAGCAGCCTTGGGGTAAGGGGGGCGCAAGGTAGTACAGATACGCAGTATTTT.

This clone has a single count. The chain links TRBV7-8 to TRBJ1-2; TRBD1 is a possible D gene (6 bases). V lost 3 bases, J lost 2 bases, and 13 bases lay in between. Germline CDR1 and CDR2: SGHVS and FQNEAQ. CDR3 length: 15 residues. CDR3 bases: TGTGCCAGCAGCTTGGGGGGGGCGCCGAACTATGGCTACACCTTC. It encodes CASSLGGAPNYGYTF. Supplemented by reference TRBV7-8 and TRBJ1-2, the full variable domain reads GAGVSQSPRYKVAKRGQDVALRCDPISGHVSLFWYQQALGQGPEFLTYFQNEAQLDKSGLPSDRFFAERPEGSVSTLKIQRTQQEDSAVYLCASSLGGAPNYGYTFGSGTRLTVV.

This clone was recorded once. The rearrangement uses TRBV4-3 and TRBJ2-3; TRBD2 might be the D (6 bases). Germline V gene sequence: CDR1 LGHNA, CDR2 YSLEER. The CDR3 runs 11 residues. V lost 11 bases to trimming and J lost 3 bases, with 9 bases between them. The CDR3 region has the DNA TGCGCCGCGGGAAGGACAGATACGCAGTATTTT. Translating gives CAAGRTDTQYF.

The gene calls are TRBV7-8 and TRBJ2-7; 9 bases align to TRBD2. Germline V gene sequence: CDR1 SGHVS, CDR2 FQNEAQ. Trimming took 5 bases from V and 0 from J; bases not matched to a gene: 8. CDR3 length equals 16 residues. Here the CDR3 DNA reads TGTGCCAGCAGCCCCCTTAGCGGGGGAAGCTCCTACGAGCAGTACTTC. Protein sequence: CASSPLSGGSSYEQYF.

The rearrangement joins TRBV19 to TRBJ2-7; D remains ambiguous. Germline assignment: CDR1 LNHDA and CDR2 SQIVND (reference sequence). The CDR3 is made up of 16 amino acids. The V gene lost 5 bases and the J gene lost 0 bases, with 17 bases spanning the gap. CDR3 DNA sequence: TGTGCCAGTAGTCCCATGAGAGTCGAAAGCTCCTACGAGCAGTACTTC. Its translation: CASSPMRVESSYEQYF.

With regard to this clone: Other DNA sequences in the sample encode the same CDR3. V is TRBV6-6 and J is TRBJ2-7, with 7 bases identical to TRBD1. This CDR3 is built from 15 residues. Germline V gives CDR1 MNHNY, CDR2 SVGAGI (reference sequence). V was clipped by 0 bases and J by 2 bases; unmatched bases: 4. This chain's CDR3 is CASSYSRQGAYEQYF. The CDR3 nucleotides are TGTGCCAGCAGTTACTCTCGACAGGGCGCCTACGAGCAGTACTTC.

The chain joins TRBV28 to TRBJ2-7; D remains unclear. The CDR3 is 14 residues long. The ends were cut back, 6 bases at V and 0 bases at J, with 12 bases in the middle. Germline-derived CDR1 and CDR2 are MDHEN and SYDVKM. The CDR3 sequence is CASSGGPFSYEQYF. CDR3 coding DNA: TGTGCCAGCAGCGGTGGCCCCTTCTCCTACGAGCAGTACTTC.

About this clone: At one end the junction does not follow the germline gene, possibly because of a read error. In DNA, the CDR3 is TGTGCTAGCAGCTTAAAGGTGAACACTGAAGCTTTCTTT. Encoded protein: CASSLKVNTEAFF. The chain employs TRBV7-7 and TRBJ1-1; D unresolved. Germline V gives CDR1 SSHAT, CDR2 FNYEAQ (reference sequence). This CDR3 has 13 amino acids.

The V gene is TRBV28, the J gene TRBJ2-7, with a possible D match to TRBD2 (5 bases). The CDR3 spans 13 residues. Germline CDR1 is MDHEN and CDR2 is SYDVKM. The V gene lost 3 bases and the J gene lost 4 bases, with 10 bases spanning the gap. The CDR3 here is CASSFSGYYEQYF. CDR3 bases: TGTGCCAGCAGTTTCTCGGGGTATTACGAGCAGTACTTC.

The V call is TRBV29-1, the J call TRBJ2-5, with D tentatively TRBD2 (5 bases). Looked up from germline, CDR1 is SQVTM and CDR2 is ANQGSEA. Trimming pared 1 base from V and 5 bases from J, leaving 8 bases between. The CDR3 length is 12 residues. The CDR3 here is CSVEAKRETQYF. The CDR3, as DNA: TGCAGCGTTGAAGCGAAGCGGGAGACCCAGTACTTC.

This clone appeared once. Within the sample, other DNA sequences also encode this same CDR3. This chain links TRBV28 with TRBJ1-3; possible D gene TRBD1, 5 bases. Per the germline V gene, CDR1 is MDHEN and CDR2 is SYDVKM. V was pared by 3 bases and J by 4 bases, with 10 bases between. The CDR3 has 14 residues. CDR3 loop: CASSFRGAGNTIYF. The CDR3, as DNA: TGTGCCAGCAGTTTCAGAGGGGCAGGAAACACCATATATTTT.

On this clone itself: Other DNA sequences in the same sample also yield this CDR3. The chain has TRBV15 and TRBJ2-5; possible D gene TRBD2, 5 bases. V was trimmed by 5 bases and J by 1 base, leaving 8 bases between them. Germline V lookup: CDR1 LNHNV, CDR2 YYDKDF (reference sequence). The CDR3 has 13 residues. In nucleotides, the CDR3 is TGTGCCACCAGCCGAGGGCCCCAAGAGACCCAGTACTTC. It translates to CATSRGPQETQYF.

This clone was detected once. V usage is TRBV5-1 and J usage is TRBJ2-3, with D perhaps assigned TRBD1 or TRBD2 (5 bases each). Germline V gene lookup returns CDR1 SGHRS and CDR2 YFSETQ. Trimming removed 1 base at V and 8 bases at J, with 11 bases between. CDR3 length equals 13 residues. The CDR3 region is CASSLLLGVTQYF. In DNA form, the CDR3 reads TGCGCCAGCAGCTTGCTTTTGGGGGTTACGCAGTATTTT.

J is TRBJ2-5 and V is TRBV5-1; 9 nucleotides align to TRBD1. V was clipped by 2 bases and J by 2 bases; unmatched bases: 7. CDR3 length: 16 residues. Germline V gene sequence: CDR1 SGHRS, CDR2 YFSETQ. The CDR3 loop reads CASSFLGTGKQETQYF. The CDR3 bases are TGCGCCAGCAGCTTCTTAGGGACAGGGAAACAAGAGACCCAGTACTTC.